The 10 T cell receptor beta chains given below trace back to one sample, sequenced in a study of shared clonotypes between healthy human individuals. Repertoires were generated with immunoSEQ multiplex PCR, while TCRdb's copy carries only in-frame clones and drops some. The table has under 2.5 million clones, about nine tenths seen once; the top ten hold roughly 0.34%. Sequences were obtained from naive CD4+ T cells from PBMCs. Subset indicated: CD45RA+ positively selected. The receptors here all came from a man between 18 and 35 years old in good health. Some clones in this sample may be carry-over from other donors' samples.

This chain uses TRBV28 with TRBJ1-4; maybe TRBD1 (5 bases). V lost 0 bases, J lost 8 bases, and 16 bases lay in between. Germline V lookup: CDR1 MDHEN, CDR2 SYDVKM. The CDR3 totals 16 residues. The CDR3 DNA is TGTGCCAGCAGTTTATGGAGCGGGGGTCTGAAGGAAAAACTGTTTTTT. Translated, it gives CASSLWSGGLKEKLFF. Combining the CDR3 with reference TRBV28 and TRBJ1-4 gives the whole variable domain DVKVTQSSRYLVKRTGEKVFLECVQDMDHENMFWYRQDPGLGLRLIYFSYDVKMKEKGDIPEGYSVSREKKERFSLILESASTNQTSMYLCASSLWSGGLKEKLFFGSGTQLSVL.

The chain carries TRBV5-4 and TRBJ2-1, with D possibly being TRBD1 (5 bases). The germline V and J ends were trimmed by 3 bases and 9 bases, with 10 bases remaining between them. Germline assignment: CDR1 SGHNT and CDR2 YYREEE (reference sequence). The CDR3 totals 12 residues. The CDR3 protein is CASSSLRAEQFF. CDR3 DNA: TGTGCCAGCAGCTCACTCAGGGCTGAGCAGTTCTTC.

The chain couples TRBV28 to TRBJ2-1; 14 nucleotides line up with TRBD2. Per the germline V gene, CDR1 is MDHEN and CDR2 is SYDVKM. The junction had 7 bases not matched to a gene; V was cut back by 9 bases and J by 3 bases. CDR3 size: 16 residues. In DNA form, the CDR3 reads TGTGCCAGTCTTGGGACTAGCGGGAGTAACTACAATGAGCAGTTCTTC. Its translation: CASLGTSGSNYNEQFF.

The V gene is TRBV7-9, the J gene TRBJ1-4, with D hard to call. Trimming stripped 5 bases from V and 7 bases from J, with 14 bases between. Per the germline V gene, CDR1 is SEHNR and CDR2 is FQNEAQ (reference sequence). This CDR3 comprises 14 residues. The CDR3 DNA is TGTGCCAGCAGCAACGAGGTTAAACGTGAAAAACTGTTTTTT. Translation gives CASSNEVKREKLFF.

This sequence joins TRBV6-1 and TRBJ1-3, with D uncertain. Germline assignment: CDR1 MNHNS and CDR2 SASEGT. The CDR3 has 13 residues. V lost 4 bases and J lost 4, with 8 bases in between. CDR3 amino acids: CASSAELGNTIYF. As DNA, the CDR3 is TGTGCCAGCAGTGCCGAACTCGGAAACACCATATATTTT.

The chain uses TRBV5-5 and TRBJ2-7; TRBD2 aligns across 13 bases. Germline values: CDR1 SGHKS, CDR2 YYEKEE (reference sequence). V gave up 4 bases and J gave up 0 bases; unmatched junction bases: 4. There are 16 residues in the CDR3. The CDR3 is CASSPGLAGTSYEQYF. The DNA of the CDR3 is TGTGCCAGCAGCCCGGGACTAGCGGGAACCTCCTACGAGCAGTACTTC.

The rearrangement joins TRBV28 to TRBJ2-1, with D possibly being TRBD1 (5 bases). Germline lookup yields CDR1 MDHEN and CDR2 SYDVKM. Trimming stripped 1 base from V and 7 bases from J, with 14 bases between. The CDR3 is made up of 15 amino acids. The CDR3 nucleotides are TGTGCCAGCAGTTTATCTTCGGGCAGGGTTAATGAGCAGTTCTTC. Encoded protein: CASSLSSGRVNEQFF.

The chain uses TRBV4-1 and TRBJ2-1; D unresolved. CDR3 length: 15 amino acids. Germline V gene data show CDR1 as MGHRA and CDR2 as YSYEKL. V dropped 0 bases and J dropped 4 bases, with 10 bases sitting between them. The CDR3 reads CASSQDAVPYNEQFF. CDR3 bases: TGCGCCAGCAGCCAAGATGCGGTTCCTTACAATGAGCAGTTCTTC.

With respect to this clone: Other nucleotide sequences in the sample specify the same CDR3. The chain couples TRBV14 to TRBJ2-7; no clear D gene. Trimming left V 4 bases short and J 2 bases short, with 6 bases between. The germline V gene has CDR1 SGHDN and CDR2 FVKESK. The CDR3 spans 12 residues. The CDR3 DNA follows: TGTGCCAGCAGCCCTGGGACCTACGAGCAGTACTTC. Translating gives CASSPGTYEQYF.

The V and J genes are TRBV9 and TRBJ2-4; D call uncertain. Per the germline V gene, CDR1 is SGDLS and CDR2 is YYNGEE. V gave up 0 bases and J gave up 0 bases, with 13 bases separating them. The length of the CDR3 is 17 residues. DNA of the CDR3: TGTGCCAGCAGCGTAGGGGATACCCTACTAGCCAAAAACATTCAGTACTTC. As protein: CASSVGDTLLAKNIQYF. The full variable domain, in which reference TRBV9 and TRBJ2-4 provide the parts outside the CDR3, is DSGVTQTPKHLITATGQRVTLRCSPRSGDLSVYWYQQSLDQGLQFLIQYYNGEERAKGNILERFSAQQFPDLHSELNLSSLELGDSALYFCASSVGDTLLAKNIQYFGAGTRLSVL.